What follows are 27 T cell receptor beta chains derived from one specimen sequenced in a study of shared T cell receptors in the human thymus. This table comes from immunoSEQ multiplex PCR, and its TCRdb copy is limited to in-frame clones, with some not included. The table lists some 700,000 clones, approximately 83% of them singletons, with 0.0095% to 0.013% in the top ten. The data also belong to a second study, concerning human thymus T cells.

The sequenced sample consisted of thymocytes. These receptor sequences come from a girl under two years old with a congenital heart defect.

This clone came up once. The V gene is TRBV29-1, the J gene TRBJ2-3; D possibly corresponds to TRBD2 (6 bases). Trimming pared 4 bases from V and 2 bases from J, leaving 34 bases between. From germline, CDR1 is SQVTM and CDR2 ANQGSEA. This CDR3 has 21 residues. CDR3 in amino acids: CSVVVARRTVPGEEPTDTQYF. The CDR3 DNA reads TGCAGCGTTGTGGTCGCCCGGCGAACCGTGCCGGGGGAGGAACCCACAGATACGCAGTATTTT.

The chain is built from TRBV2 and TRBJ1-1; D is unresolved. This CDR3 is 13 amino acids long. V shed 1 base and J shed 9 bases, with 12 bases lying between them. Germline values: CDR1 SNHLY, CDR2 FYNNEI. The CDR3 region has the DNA TGTGCCAGCAGTGAAGAGGTGAGGGAGCAAGCTTTCTTT. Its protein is CASSEEVREQAFF. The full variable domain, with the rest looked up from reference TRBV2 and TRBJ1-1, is EPEVTQTPSHQVTQMGQEVILRCVPISNHLYFYWYRQILGQKVEFLVSFYNNEISEKSEIFDDQFSVERPDGSNFTLKIRSTKLEDSAMYFCASSEEVREQAFFGQGTRLTVV.

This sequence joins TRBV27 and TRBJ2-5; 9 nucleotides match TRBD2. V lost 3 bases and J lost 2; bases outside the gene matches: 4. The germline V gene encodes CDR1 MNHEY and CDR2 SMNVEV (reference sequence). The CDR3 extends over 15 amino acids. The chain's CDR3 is CASSFSSGEQETQYF. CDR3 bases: TGTGCCAGCAGTTTCTCTAGCGGGGAGCAAGAGACCCAGTACTTC.

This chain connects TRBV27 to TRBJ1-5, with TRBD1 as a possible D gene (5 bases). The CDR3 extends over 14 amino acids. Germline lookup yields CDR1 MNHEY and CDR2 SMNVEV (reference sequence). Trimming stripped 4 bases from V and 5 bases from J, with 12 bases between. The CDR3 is CASSSPGPHQPQHF. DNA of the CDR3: TGTGCCAGCAGTTCCCCAGGGCCCCATCAGCCCCAGCATTTT.

The CDR3 loop is CASSSTGDEAFF. The CDR3 DNA reads as TGTGCCAGCAGCTCAACAGGGGATGAAGCTTTCTTT. This chain connects TRBV7-9 to TRBJ1-1; 7 positions agree with TRBD1. This CDR3 contains 12 residues. Unmatched junction bases numbered 3, after V lost 4 bases and J lost 7 bases. Per the germline V gene, CDR1 is SEHNR and CDR2 is FQNEAQ (reference sequence).

The CDR3 is CASSSLARDSKSDTQYF. CDR3 DNA: TGCGCCAGCAGCTCCTTAGCCCGGGACAGTAAATCAGATACGCAGTATTTT. The rearrangement links TRBV4-3 to TRBJ2-3, with 7 bases lining up with TRBD1. The V gene's germline CDR1 is LGHNA and CDR2 YSLEER. V lost 5 bases, J lost 4 bases, and 15 bases stayed unmatched. The CDR3 runs to 17 residues.

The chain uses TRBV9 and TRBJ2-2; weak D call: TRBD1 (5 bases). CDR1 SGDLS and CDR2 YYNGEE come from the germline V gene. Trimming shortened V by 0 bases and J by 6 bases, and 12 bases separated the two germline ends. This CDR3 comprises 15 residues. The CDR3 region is CASSVARTPPGELFF. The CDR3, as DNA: TGTGCCAGCAGCGTAGCGAGGACACCCCCCGGGGAGCTGTTTTTT.

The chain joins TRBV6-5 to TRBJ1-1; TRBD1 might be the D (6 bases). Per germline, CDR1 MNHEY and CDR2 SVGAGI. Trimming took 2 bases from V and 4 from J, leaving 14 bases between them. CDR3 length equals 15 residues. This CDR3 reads CASSYPGGLTTEAFF. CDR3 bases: TGTGCCAGCAGTTACCCGGGGGGGCTGACCACTGAAGCTTTCTTT.

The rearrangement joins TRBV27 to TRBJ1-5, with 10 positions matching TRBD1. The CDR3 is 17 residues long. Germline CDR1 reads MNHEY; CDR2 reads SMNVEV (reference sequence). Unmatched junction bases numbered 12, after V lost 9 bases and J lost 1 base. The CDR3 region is CARGRGTGAKSNQPQHF. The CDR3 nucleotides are TGTGCCAGAGGGAGAGGGACAGGGGCCAAGAGCAATCAGCCCCAGCATTTT.

The CDR3 DNA reads TGTGCCAGCAGTCCCCAGGGACAGGGGAACTATAGCTACGAGCAGTACTTC. Amino acid sequence: CASSPQGQGNYSYEQYF. The chain combines TRBV28 with TRBJ2-7; 10 bases match TRBD1. Germline loops: CDR1 MDHEN, CDR2 SYDVKM. V gave up 5 bases and J gave up 3 bases; unmatched junction bases: 13. The length of the CDR3 is 17 residues.

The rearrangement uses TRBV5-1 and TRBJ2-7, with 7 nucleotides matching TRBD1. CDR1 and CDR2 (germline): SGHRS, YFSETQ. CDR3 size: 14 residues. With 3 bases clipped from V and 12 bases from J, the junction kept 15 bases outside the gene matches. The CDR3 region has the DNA TGCGCCAGCAGCTCCTGGGGGCGGCAGGGGGAAACGTACTTC. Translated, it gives CASSSWGRQGETYF. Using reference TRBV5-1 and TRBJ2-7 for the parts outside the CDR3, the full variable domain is KAGVTQTPRYLIKTRGQQVTLSCSPISGHRSVSWYQQTPGQGLQFLFEYFSETQRNKGNFPGRFSGRQFSNSRSEMNVSTLELGDSALYLCASSSWGRQGETYFGPGTRLTVT.

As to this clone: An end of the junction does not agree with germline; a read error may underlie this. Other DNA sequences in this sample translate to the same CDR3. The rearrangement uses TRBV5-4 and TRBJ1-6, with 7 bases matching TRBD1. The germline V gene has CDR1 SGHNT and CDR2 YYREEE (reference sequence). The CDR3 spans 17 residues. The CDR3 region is CASSPDRDPTYNSPLHF. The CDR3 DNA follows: TGTGCCAGCAGCCCTGACAGGGACCCGACCTATAATTCCCCCCTCCACTTT.

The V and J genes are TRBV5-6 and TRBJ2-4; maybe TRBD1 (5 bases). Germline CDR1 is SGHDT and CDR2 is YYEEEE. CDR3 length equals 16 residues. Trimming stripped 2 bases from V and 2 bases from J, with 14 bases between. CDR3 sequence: CASSFTGVDTKNIQYF. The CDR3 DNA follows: TGTGCCAGCAGCTTCACTGGCGTGGACACCAAAAACATTCAGTACTTC.

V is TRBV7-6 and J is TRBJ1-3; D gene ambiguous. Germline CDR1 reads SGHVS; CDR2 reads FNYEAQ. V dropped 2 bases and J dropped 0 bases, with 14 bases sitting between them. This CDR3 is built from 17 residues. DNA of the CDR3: TGTGCCAGCAGCTTAAATCCGGGTTCTATCTCTGGAAACACCATATATTTT. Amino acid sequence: CASSLNPGSISGNTIYF. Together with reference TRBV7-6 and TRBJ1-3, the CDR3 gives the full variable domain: GAGVSQSPRYKVTKRGQDVALRCDPISGHVSLYWYRQALGQGPEFLTYFNYEAQQDKSGLPNDRFSAERPEGSISTLTIQRTEQRDSAMYRCASSLNPGSISGNTIYFGEGSWLTVV.

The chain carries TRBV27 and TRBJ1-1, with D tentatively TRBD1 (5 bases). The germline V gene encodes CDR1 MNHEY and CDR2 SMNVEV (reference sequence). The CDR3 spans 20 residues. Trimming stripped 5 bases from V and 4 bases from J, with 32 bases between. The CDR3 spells CASSPLWILLGEGRSTEAFF. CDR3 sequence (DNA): TGTGCCAGCAGTCCCCTGTGGATTTTGTTAGGCGAGGGGAGGAGCACTGAAGCTTTCTTT.

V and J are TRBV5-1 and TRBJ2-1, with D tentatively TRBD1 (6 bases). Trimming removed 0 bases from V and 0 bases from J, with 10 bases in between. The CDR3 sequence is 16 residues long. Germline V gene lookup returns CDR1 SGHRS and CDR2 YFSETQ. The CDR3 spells CASSLVGTSSYNEQFF. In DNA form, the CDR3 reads TGCGCCAGCAGCTTGGTCGGGACAAGCTCCTACAATGAGCAGTTCTTC.

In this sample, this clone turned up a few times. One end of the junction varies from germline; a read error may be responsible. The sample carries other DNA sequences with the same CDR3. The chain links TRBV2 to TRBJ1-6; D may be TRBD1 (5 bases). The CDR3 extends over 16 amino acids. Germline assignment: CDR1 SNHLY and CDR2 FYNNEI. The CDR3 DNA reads TGTGCCAGCAGTGAAGGGACACCCGATCCCAATTCCCCCCTCCACTTT. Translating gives CASSEGTPDPNSPLHF. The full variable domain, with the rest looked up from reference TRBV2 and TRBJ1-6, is EPEVTQTPSHQVTQMGQEVILRCVPISNHLYFYWYRQILGQKVEFLVSFYNNEISEKSEIFDDQFSVERPDGSNFTLKIRSTKLEDSAMYFCASSEGTPDPNSPLHFGNGTRLTVT.

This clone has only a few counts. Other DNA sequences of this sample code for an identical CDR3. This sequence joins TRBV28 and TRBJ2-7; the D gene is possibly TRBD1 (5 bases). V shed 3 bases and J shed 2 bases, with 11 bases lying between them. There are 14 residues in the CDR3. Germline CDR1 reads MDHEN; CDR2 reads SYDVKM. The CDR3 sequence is CASSFERGPYEQYF. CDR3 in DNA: TGTGCCAGCAGTTTTGAAAGGGGCCCCTACGAGCAGTACTTC.

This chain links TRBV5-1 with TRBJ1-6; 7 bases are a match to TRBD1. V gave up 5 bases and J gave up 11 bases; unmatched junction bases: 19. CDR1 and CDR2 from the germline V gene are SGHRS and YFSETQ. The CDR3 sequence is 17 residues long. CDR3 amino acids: CASSSSRPGQPSTPLHF. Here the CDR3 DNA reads TGCGCCAGCAGTTCTAGCCGACCGGGACAGCCTTCAACACCCCTCCACTTT.

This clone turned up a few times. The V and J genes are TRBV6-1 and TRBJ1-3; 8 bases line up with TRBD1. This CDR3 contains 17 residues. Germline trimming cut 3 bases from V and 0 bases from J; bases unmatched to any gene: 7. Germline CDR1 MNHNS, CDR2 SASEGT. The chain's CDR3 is CASSDTTTGVSGNTIYF. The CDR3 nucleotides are TGTGCCAGCAGTGATACGACGACAGGGGTCTCTGGAAACACCATATATTTT.

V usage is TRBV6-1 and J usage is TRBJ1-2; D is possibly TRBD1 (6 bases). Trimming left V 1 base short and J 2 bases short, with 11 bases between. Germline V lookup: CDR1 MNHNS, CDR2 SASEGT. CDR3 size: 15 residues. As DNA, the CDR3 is TGTGCCAGCAGTGAAGAACGACAGGTGAACTATGGCTACACCTTC. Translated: CASSEERQVNYGYTF.

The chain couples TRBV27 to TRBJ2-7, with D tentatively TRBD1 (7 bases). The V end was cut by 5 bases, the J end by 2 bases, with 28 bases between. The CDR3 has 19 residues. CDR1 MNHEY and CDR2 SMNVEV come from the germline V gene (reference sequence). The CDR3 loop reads CASSISFHTRAGQTYEQYF. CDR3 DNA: TGTGCCAGCAGTATCTCGTTCCACACCCGGGCGGGACAGACCTACGAGCAGTACTTC.

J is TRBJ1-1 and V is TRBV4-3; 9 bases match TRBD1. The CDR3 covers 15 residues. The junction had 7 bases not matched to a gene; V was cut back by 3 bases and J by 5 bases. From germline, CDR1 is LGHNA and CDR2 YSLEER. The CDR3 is CASSHRDRVRTEAFF. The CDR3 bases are TGCGCCAGCAGCCATAGGGACAGGGTAAGAACTGAAGCTTTCTTT.

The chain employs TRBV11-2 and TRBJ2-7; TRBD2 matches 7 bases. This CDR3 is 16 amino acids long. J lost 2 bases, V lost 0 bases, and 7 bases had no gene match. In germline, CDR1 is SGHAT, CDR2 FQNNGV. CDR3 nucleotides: TGTGCCAGCAGCTTAGATCTTGGGGGACTACCCTACGAGCAGTACTTC. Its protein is CASSLDLGGLPYEQYF.

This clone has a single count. DNA for the CDR3: TGTGCCAGCAGTTTTCCCCACCCCCGGGACAGGGCTTCCTATGGCTACACCTTC. It translates to CASSFPHPRDRASYGYTF. The rearrangement joins TRBV28 to TRBJ1-2; 9 positions agree with TRBD1. The length of the CDR3 is 18 residues. V was clipped by 3 bases and J by 4 bases; unmatched bases: 15. Germline assignment: CDR1 MDHEN and CDR2 SYDVKM.

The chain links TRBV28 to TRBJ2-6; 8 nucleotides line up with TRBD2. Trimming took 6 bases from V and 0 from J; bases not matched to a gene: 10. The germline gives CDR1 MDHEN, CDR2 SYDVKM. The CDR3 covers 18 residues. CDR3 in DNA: TGTGCCAGCAGACCCTGGACTAGCCTTAGCTCTGGGGCCAACGTCCTGACTTTC. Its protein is CASRPWTSLSSGANVLTF.

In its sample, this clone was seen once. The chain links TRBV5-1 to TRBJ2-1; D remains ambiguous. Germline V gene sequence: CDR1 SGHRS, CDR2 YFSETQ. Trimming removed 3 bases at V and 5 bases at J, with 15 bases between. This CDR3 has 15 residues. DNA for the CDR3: TGCGCCAGCAGCTGCCAGGCGAACATAAACAATGAGCAGTTCTTC. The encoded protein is CASSCQANINNEQFF.